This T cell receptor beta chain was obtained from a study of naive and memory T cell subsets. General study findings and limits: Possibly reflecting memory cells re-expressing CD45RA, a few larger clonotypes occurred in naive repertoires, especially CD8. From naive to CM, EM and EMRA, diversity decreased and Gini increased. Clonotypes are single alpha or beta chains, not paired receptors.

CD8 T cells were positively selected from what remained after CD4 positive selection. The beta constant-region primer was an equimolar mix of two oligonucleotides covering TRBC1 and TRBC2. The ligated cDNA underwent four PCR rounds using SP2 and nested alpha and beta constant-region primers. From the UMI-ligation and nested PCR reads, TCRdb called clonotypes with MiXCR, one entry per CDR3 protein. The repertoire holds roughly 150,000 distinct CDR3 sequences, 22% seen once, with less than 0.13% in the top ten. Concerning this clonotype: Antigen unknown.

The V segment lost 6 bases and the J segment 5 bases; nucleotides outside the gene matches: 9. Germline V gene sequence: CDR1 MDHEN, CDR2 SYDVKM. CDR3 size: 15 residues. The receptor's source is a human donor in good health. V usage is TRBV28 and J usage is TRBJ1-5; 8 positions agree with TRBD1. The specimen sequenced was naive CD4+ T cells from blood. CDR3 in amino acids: CASRQPTGVYQPQHF. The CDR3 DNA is TGTGCCAGCAGGCAACCGACAGGGGTCTATCAGCCCCAGCATTTT.